This TCR beta chain is from a study of hypomethylating agent response in myelodysplastic syndrome. About the research overall: TET2 mutation, the most common, occurred in about 50% of the 11 patients.

Survey resolution used two replicates of 200 ng, totaling roughly 400 ng DNA. This table comes from immunoSEQ multiplex PCR, and its TCRdb copy is limited to in-frame clones, with some not included. Altogether several thousand clones are present, 70% to 85% being singletons, with the ten largest covering 9.5% to 10%. Study conclusions and caveats: Analysis covered a small cohort of just 11 patients. Shared GLIPH2 clusters possibly recognizing novel MDS antigens remain unconfirmed.

Germline V gene sequence: CDR1 LNHDA, CDR2 SQIVND (reference sequence). The CDR3 is 15 amino acids. Trimming took off 5 bases at V and 6 bases at J, with 17 bases between the two ends. Remarks on this clone: Its antigen remains unknown.

The material sequenced was bone marrow, taken before or after starting hypomethylating agent treatment for myelodysplastic syndrome (not recorded which). The rearrangement uses TRBV19 and TRBJ2-1; TRBD2 might be the D (5 bases). This clonotype originated in a human donor with myelodysplastic syndrome. The CDR3 sequence is CASSLKRLLGNEQFF. The CDR3 coding sequence is TGTGCCAGTAGTCTCAAGCGGCTCCTGGGCAATGAGCAGTTCTTC.